This T cell receptor (beta chain) was retrieved from a study of blood T cell repertoires in COVID-19 (dated by TCRdb to the early 2020s). Looking at the study overall: Collaborator samples came from the United States, Italy and Spain and covered acute and convalescent phases of COVID-19. The prospective study material was composed of cDNA or gDNA derived from T cells, B-cell-depleted T cells, or PBMCs. Deeply sampled blood TCRbeta repertoires from subjects exposed to, actively infected with, or recovered from COVID-19 were included in the dataset. The repertoires were made available in a free public database intended to serve as a resource for research on the immune response to SARS-CoV-2. Samples were obtained from the ongoing ImmuneRACE study (first 160 participants) and from over 1,000 subjects provided by 6 global collaborators. Nearly every sample came with metadata listing a de-identified subject ID, COVID-19 status, age in years and sex. Where available, HLA class I and class II types were obtained from metadata supplied by the sample provider rather than from assay-based typing. What the study reported, not specific to this receptor: The amount of clinical and demographic metadata varied by source and participant and was provided uncurated.

Of note for this clone: The antigen it recognizes is unknown. No per-base quality is available; no much larger clone lies one base away.

Trimmed from V: 2 bases; trimmed from J: 7 bases; junction bases lacking a gene match: 6. From a lookup of the germline V gene (reference sequence), CDR1 and CDR2 are MNHEY and SMNVEV. Its CDR3 holds 15 amino acids, cysteine through phenylalanine. CDR3 DNA is the only sequence kept; it has 45 bases, read in frame from the first base. Samples from volunteer blood donors who had recovered from COVID-19 were contributed by a second Seattle source. Each collaborating institution followed its own protocols to collect whole blood in K2EDTA tubes. For TCRbeta analysis, collaborators shipped samples in one of three forms: frozen whole blood, isolated PBMCs, or DNA extracted from either of those sample types. TCRbeta CDR3 regions were amplified from genomic DNA by means of the immunoSEQ Assay, a bias-controlled multiplex PCR. In the paper's pipeline: The number of nucleated cells in each sample was estimated from the amplification of reference gene primers within the assay. Sequence reads were collapsed and filtered to measure the absolute abundance of every unique TCRbeta CDR3 rearrangement. For each sample, productive Simpson clonality was calculated as the square root of Simpson's diversity index over productive rearrangements. TCRdb's version of the immuneACCESS table is confined to in-frame rearrangements and falls short of the full clone set. An unresolved V gene accounts for under half of the shortfall where checked; the remainder is of unknown origin. From that table come the V and J calls and clone size; the DNA was used to work out D and trimming. Recorded for this sample are about 190,000 clones; around 80% of them occurred a single time. The top ten clonotypes cover about 14% of the sample.

The clonotype originates from a man aged 50 to 60 who had recovered from COVID-19. This chain is built from TRBV27 and TRBJ1-4, and 8 bases in between align with TRBD1. The sample comprised peripheral blood. CDR3 protein: CASSLRPGGGEKLFF. The nucleotides are TGTGCCAGCAGTTTACGCCCAGGGGGCGGTGAAAAACTGTTTTTT.